This T cell receptor beta chain was recorded in a study of glioma-infiltrating T cells after dendritic cell vaccination. Study overall: Dendritic cell vaccine was injected intradermally three times, biweekly.

Sample time point: after dendritic cell vaccination, including at tumor progression/relapse. Fresh-frozen tumor tissue and more than two years of survival data were available for all. None of the glioblastoma patients had an isocitrate dehydrogenase mutation. The table came from immunoSEQ multiplex PCR; TCRdb's copy has only in-frame clones and leaves some out. The sample lists roughly 100,000 clones, roughly four fifths occurring once. Trimming cost V 4 bases and J 4 bases, with 18 bases left between them. Germline lookup yields CDR1 SGHKS and CDR2 YYEKEE (reference sequence). This CDR3 has 16 residues.

The source was blood, collected after dendritic cell vaccination. This receptor was taken from a human donor with glioblastoma. The chain uses TRBV5-5 and TRBJ1-5; the D is unclear. For the CDR3, the DNA is TGTGCCAGCAGCCAAGATAGTCCAGCGTCGAATCAGCCCCAGCATTTT. Residues: CASSQDSPASNQPQHF.